What follows describes a single T cell receptor (beta chain). The entry originates in a study of T cell responses to AZD1222 COVID-19 vaccine. Germline CDR1 SGHVS, CDR2 FNYEAQ. This CDR3 has 17 residues. V trimming: 2 bases; J trimming: 4 bases; junction bases outside the gene matches: 11. Generated by immunoSEQ multiplex PCR, the TCRdb table keeps only in-frame clones and is missing some. The sample shows roughly 120,000 clones, 85% to 90% of them seen only once. J is TRBJ1-3 and V is TRBV7-6; TRBD1 matches at 7 bases. The receptor's source is an adult who received the AZD1222 COVID-19 vaccine. Sample: peripheral blood, taken 28 days after the second AZD1222 dose. The CDR3 nucleotides are TGTGCCAGCAGCTTATCCCAAAACAGGGGTATCGGAAACACCATATATTTT. Residues: CASSLSQNRGIGNTIYF. Drawing the rest from reference TRBV7-6 and TRBJ1-3, the complete variable domain is GAGVSQSPRYKVTKRGQDVALRCDPISGHVSLYWYRQALGQGPEFLTYFNYEAQQDKSGLPNDRFSAERPEGSISTLTIQRTEQRDSAMYRCASSLSQNRGIGNTIYFGEGSWLTVV.